These T cell receptor beta chains were read from a single sample in a study of cytomegalovirus exposure and HLA in healthy donors. Using immunoSEQ multiplex PCR, the repertoire was profiled, and TCRdb retains in-frame clones only, with some absent. The sample table includes about 210,000 clones. The sample was PBMCs. These receptors all stem from a woman in her twenties or thirties in good health and CMV-seropositive. The CDR3 runs from the conserved cysteine through the conserved F or W. The D gene is left open where the match is weak.

d_call	v_call	j_call	cdr3_aa	cdr3_nt
TRBD1	TRBV25-1	TRBJ2-7	CASTDRTGGVSYEQYF	TGTGCCAGCACCGATAGGACAGGGGGAGTTTCCTACGAGCAGTACTTC
TRBD1	TRBV6-1	TRBJ1-3	CASSDQGAGGNTIYF	TGTGCCAGCAGTGATCAGGGGGCTGGTGGAAACACCATATATTTT
-	TRBV19	TRBJ1-5	CASSTRGNQPQHF	TGTGCCAGTAGTACGAGGGGCAATCAGCCCCAGCATTTT
-	TRBV10-1	TRBJ2-1	CASSEVTDNEQFF	TGCGCCAGCAGTGAGGTGACAGACAATGAGCAGTTCTTC
-	TRBV28	TRBJ1-2	CASSFYREGYGYTF	TGTGCCAGCAGTTTTTACAGGGAGGGGTATGGCTACACCTTC
-	TRBV18	TRBJ2-7	CASSLGGVPEQYF	TGTGCCAGCTCACTTGGCGGGGTCCCCGAGCAGTACTTC
TRBD2	TRBV11-2	TRBJ2-7	CASKSGSSYEQYF	TGTGCCAGCAAAAGCGGGAGCTCCTACGAGCAGTACTTC
TRBD2	TRBV7-9	TRBJ2-3	CASSPHGGGGLDTQYF	TGTGCCAGCAGTCCTCACGGTGGCGGGGGGTTAGATACGCAGTATTTT
-	TRBV18	TRBJ2-7	CASSQGQSYEQYF	TGTGCCAGCTCACAAGGACAGTCCTACGAGCAGTACTTC
-	TRBV9	TRBJ2-3	CASSLTTTTDTQYF	TGTGCCAGCAGCTTAACCACGACAACAGATACGCAGTATTTT
TRBD1	TRBV7-2	TRBJ2-5	CASSLGGDSLRIMETQYF	TGTGCCAGCAGCTTAGGAGGGGACAGTCTTCGGATAATGGAGACCCAGTACTTC
-	TRBV27	TRBJ1-6	CASSFTSGGRGSPLHF	TGTGCCAGCAGTTTTACCTCCGGGGGGAGGGGTTCACCCCTCCACTTT
-	TRBV28	TRBJ1-4	CASSWAKWGTNEKLFF	TGTGCCAGCAGTTGGGCCAAATGGGGCACTAATGAAAAACTGTTTTTT
TRBD2	TRBV19	TRBJ2-5	CASSILKTSGGKETQYF	TGTGCCAGTAGTATTCTTAAGACTAGCGGGGGAAAAGAGACCCAGTACTTC
TRBD2	TRBV27	TRBJ2-1	CASSPSSGDYNEQFF	TGTGCCAGCAGCCCCTCTAGCGGAGATTACAATGAGCAGTTCTTC
TRBD1	TRBV2	TRBJ2-1	CASSTGQGNNEQFF	TGTGCCAGCAGCACGGGACAGGGTAACAATGAGCAGTTCTTC
TRBD2	TRBV6-5	TRBJ2-7	CASSPPSGSSYEQYF	TGTGCCAGCAGCCCCCCCAGCGGGAGTAGCTACGAGCAGTACTTC
-	TRBV2	TRBJ1-2	CASSVGPGTNYGYTF	TGTGCCAGCAGTGTAGGACCGGGGACTAACTATGGCTACACCTTC
-	TRBV6-5	TRBJ2-5	CASSRGETQYF	TGTGCCAGCAGTCGAGGGGAGACCCAGTACTTC
TRBD1	TRBV19	TRBJ2-7	CASSIRGLPYEQYF	TGTGCCAGTAGTATTAGGGGGCTGCCCTACGAGCAGTACTTC
TRBD1	TRBV5-1	TRBJ1-1	CASKGQGAMNTEAFF	TGCGCCAGCAAAGGACAGGGGGCCATGAACACTGAAGCTTTCTTT
TRBD1	TRBV5-1	TRBJ2-3	CASSTGQGAPDTQYF	TGCGCCAGCAGCACGGGACAGGGGGCCCCAGATACGCAGTATTTT
TRBD1	TRBV6-5	TRBJ2-1	CASSYRKTGDKFF	TGTGCCAGCAGTTACCGGAAGACAGGGGATAAGTTCTTC
TRBD1	TRBV5-1	TRBJ1-1	CASSVGQAGTEAFF	TGCGCCAGCAGCGTCGGACAGGCGGGAACTGAAGCTTTCTTT
TRBD2	TRBV9	TRBJ2-5	CASSAGLAGGETQYF	TGTGCCAGCAGCGCCGGACTAGCGGGAGGAGAGACCCAGTACTTC
TRBD1	TRBV14	TRBJ2-1	CASSQPGTGGYNEQFF	TGTGCCAGCAGCCAACCCGGGACAGGGGGCTACAATGAGCAGTTCTTC
-	TRBV21-1	TRBJ2-7	CASSFSGSSYEQYF	TGTGCCAGCAGCTTTAGCGGGAGCTCCTACGAGCAGTACTTC
-	TRBV7-2	TRBJ1-3	CASSLGWGASSGNTIYF	TGTGCCAGCAGCTTAGGTTGGGGCGCCAGCTCTGGAAACACCATATATTTT
-	TRBV28	TRBJ1-4	CASSSGKGYEKLFF	TGTGCCAGCAGTTCAGGGAAGGGGTACGAAAAACTGTTTTTT
-	TRBV6-6	TRBJ2-2	CASSRTRSNTGELFF	TGTGCCAGCAGCCGAACTAGGTCGAACACCGGGGAGCTGTTTTTT
-	TRBV19	TRBJ1-2	CASSISDYGYTF	TGTGCCAGTAGTATCAGTGACTATGGCTACACCTTC
-	TRBV6-1	TRBJ1-1	CASSARREAFF	TGTGCCAGCAGTGCAAGGAGAGAAGCTTTCTTT
TRBD1	TRBV6-1	TRBJ1-2	CASSELASGQGWGYTF	TGTGCCAGCAGTGAGTTAGCTTCGGGACAGGGATGGGGCTACACCTTC
TRBD2	TRBV5-1	TRBJ2-5	CASSFSGSQETQYF	TGCGCCAGCAGCTTTAGCGGGAGCCAAGAGACCCAGTACTTC
TRBD1	TRBV27	TRBJ1-2	CASSLPGDRGDYGYTF	TGTGCCAGCAGTTTACCCGGGGACAGGGGGGACTATGGCTACACCTTC
-	TRBV28	TRBJ2-7	CASSSYPHTRSQIPYEQYF	TGTGCCAGCAGCTCTTACCCACATACACGATCTCAGATTCCCTACGAGCAGTACTTC
-	TRBV13	TRBJ2-3	CASSRGPSPSTDTQYF	TGTGCCAGCAGCCGAGGGCCTTCGCCTAGCACAGATACGCAGTATTTT
-	TRBV6-5	TRBJ1-2	CASSSTALGPYGYTF	TGTGCCAGCAGTTCCACTGCACTAGGGCCCTATGGCTACACCTTC